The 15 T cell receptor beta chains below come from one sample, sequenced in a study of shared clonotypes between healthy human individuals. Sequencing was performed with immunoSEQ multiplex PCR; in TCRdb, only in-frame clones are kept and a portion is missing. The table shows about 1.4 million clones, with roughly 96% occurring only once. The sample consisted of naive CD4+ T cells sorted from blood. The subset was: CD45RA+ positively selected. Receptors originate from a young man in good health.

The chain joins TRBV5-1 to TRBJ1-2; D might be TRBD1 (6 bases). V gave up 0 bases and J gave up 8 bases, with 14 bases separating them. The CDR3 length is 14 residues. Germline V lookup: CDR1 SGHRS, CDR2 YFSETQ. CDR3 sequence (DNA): TGCGCCAGCAGCTTGGGGGACATTCTACAAGGCTACACCTTC. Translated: CASSLGDILQGYTF.

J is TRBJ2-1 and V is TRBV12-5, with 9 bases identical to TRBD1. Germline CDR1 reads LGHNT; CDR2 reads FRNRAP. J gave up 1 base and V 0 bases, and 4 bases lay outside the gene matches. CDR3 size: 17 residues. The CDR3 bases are TGTGCTAGTGGTTTGGTAATCGGACAGGGGTCCTACAATGAGCAGTTCTTC. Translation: CASGLVIGQGSYNEQFF.

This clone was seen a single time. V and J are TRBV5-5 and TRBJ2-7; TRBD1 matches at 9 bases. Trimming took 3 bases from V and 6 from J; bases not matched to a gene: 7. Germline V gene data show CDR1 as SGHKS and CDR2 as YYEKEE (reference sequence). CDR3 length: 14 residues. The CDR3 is CASSSPGQGTEQYF. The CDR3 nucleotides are TGTGCCAGCAGCTCGCCGGGACAGGGTACCGAGCAGTACTTC. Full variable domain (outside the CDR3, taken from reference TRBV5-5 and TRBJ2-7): DAGVTQSPTHLIKTRGQQVTLRCSPISGHKSVSWYQQVLGQGPQFIFQYYEKEERGRGNFPDRFSARQFPNYSSELNVNALLLGDSALYLCASSSPGQGTEQYFGPGTRLTVT.

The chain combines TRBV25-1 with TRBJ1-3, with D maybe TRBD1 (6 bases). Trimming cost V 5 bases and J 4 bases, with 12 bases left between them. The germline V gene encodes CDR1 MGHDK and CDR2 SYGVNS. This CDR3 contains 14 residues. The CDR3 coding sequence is TGTGCCAGCAGTAAAGGGGGGTCCGGAAACACCATATATTTT. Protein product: CASSKGGSGNTIYF.

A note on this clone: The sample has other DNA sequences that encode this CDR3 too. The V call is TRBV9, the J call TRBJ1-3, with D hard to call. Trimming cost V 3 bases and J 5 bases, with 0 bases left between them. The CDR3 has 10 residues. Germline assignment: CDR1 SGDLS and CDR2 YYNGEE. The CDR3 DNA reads TGTGCCAGCAGCGGAAACACCATATATTTT. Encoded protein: CASSGNTIYF. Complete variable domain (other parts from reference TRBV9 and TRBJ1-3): DSGVTQTPKHLITATGQRVTLRCSPRSGDLSVYWYQQSLDQGLQFLIQYYNGEERAKGNILERFSAQQFPDLHSELNLSSLELGDSALYFCASSGNTIYFGEGSWLTVV.

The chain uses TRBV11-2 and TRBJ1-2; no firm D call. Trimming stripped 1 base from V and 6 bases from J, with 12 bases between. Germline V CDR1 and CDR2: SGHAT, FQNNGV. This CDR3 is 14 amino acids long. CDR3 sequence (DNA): TGTGCCAGCAGCTTAGCCCTTTGGATTGATGGCTACACCTTC. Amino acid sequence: CASSLALWIDGYTF.

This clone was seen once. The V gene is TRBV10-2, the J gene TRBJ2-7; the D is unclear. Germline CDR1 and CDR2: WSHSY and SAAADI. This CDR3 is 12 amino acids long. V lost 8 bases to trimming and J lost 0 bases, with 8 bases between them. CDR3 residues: CASWGSSYEQYF. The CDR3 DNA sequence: TGCGCCAGCTGGGGATCCTCCTACGAGCAGTACTTC.

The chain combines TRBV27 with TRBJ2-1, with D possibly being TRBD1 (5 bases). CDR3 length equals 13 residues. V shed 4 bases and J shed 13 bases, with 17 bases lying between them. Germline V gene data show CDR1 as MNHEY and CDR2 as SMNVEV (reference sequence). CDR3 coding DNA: TGTGCCAGCAGTTCTAGGTCAGGGCTGGGACAGTTCTTC. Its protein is CASSSRSGLGQFF.

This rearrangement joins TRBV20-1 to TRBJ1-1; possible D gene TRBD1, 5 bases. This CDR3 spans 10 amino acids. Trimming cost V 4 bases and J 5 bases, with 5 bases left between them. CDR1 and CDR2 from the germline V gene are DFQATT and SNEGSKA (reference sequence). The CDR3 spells CSATGTEAFF. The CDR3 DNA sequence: TGCAGTGCTACAGGGACTGAAGCTTTCTTT.

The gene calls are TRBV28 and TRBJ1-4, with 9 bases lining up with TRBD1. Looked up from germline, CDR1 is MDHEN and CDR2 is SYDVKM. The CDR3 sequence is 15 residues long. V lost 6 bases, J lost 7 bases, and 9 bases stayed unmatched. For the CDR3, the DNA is TGTGCCAGCAGCGGGGGACAGGGAGGTCGTGAAAAACTGTTTTTT. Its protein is CASSGGQGGREKLFF.

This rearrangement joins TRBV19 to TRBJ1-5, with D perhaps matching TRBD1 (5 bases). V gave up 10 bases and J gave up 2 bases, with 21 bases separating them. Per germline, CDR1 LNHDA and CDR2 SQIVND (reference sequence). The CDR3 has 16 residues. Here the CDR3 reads CATIDLGGEGNQPQHF. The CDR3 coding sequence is TGTGCCACTATCGATCTTGGAGGGGAAGGCAATCAGCCCCAGCATTTT.

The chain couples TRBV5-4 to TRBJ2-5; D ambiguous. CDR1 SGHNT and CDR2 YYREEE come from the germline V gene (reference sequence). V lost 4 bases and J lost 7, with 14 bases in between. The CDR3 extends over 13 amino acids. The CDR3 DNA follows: TGTGCCAGCAGCGAAGACATGGAAGGGACCCAGTACTTC. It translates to CASSEDMEGTQYF.

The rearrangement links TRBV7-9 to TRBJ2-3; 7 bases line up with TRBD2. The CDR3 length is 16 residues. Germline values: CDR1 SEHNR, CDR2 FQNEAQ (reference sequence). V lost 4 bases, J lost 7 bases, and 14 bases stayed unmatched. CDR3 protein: CASSSGLVFRGYTQYF. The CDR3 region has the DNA TGTGCCAGCAGCTCCGGACTAGTTTTCAGAGGGTATACGCAGTATTTT.

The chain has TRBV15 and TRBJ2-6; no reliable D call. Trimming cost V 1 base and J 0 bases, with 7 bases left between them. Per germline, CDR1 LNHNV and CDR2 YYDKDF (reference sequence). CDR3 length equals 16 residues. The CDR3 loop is CATSRGVGSGANVLTF. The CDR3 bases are TGTGCCACCAGCAGAGGAGTTGGCTCTGGGGCCAACGTCCTGACTTTC.

This CDR3 is CASSPGLAGGGETQYF. In DNA form, the CDR3 reads TGTGCCAGCAGCCCGGGACTAGCGGGAGGAGGAGAGACCCAGTACTTC. The gene calls are TRBV11-2 and TRBJ2-5, with 15 bases aligning to TRBD2. This CDR3 spans 16 amino acids. CDR1 is SGHAT and CDR2 is FQNNGV in the germline V gene. V shed 5 bases and J 4 bases; nucleotides not matched to a gene: 5.